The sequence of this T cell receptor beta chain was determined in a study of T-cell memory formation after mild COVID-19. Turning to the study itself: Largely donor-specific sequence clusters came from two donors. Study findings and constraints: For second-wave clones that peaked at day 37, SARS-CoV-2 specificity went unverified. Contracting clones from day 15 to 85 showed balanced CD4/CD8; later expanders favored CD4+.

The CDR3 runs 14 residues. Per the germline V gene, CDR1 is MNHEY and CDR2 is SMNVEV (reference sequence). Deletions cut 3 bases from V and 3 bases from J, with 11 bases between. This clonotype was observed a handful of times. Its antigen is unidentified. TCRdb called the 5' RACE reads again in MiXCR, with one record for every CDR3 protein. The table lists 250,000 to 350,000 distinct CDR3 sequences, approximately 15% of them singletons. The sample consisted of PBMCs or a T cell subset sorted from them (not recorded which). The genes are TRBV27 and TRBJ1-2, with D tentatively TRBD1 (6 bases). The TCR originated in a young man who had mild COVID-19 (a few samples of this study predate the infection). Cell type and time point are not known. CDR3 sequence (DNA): TGTGCCAGCAGTTTCAGGGGCCCCCACTATGGCTACACCTTC. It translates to CASSFRGPHYGYTF.